This TCR beta chain was recorded in a study of Graves' ophthalmopathy and Graves' hyperthyroidism. Whole-study findings and limits: Classification of ophthalmopathy versus stable hyperthyroidism by a 13-signature model yielded about 88% sensitivity and 65% to 83% specificity. This model predicted ophthalmopathy progression (sensitivity roughly 64%, specificity about 72%).

RNA transcripts yielded amplified TCR beta CDR3 regions. Investigators did first-round RT-PCR with HTBI primers, then second-round multiplex PCR. TCRdb recomputed calls from the multiplex PCR reads with MiXCR, one row per CDR3 protein. This table has 560,000 or so distinct CDR3 sequences, roughly 40% appearing once. As regards this clonotype: Its antigen remains unknown.

This CDR3 is built from 14 residues. Trimming at V came to 5 bases and at J to 6 bases, leaving 6 bases not matched to a gene. Germline V gives CDR1 SEHNR, CDR2 FQNEAQ (reference sequence). Other autoimmune diseases, uncontrolled infections, pregnancy and lactation each led to patient exclusion. As diagnostic evidence, clinical symptoms, serum thyroxine, TRAb, thyroid ultrasound and orbital computed tomography were relied upon. Sequencing was done on a sample of peripheral blood or thyroid tissue (not recorded which). This receptor was taken from an adult man with Graves' hyperthyroidism. The gene calls are TRBV7-9 and TRBJ1-2, with TRBD1 matching 10 bases. The CDR3 here is CASSEGQGVHGYTF. The CDR3 DNA reads as TGTGCCAGCAGCGAAGGACAGGGGGTTCATGGCTACACCTTC.